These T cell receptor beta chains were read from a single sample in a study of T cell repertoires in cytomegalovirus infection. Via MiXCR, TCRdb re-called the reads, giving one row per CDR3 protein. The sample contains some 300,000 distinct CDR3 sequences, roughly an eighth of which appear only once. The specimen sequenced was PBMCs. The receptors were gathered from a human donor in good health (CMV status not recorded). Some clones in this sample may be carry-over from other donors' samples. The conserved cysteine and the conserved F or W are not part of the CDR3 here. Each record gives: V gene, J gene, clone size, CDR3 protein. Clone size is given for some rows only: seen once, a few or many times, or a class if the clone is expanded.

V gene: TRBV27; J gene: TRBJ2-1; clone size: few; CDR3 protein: ASSLNGNINEQF
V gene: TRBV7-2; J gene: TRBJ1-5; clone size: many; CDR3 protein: ASSLIQGIGQPQH
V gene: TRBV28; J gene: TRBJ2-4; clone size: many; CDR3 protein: ASSVSSGGLAKNIQY
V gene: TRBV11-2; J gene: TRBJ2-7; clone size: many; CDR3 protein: ASSTRTGQSYEQY
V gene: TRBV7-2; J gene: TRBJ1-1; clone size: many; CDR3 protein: ASSPYRGDTEAF
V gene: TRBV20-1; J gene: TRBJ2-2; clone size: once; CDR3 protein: SARSSGRGTGELF
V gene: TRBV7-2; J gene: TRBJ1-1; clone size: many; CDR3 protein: ASSTEGYTEGGEAF
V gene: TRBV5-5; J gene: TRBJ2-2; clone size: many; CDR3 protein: ASSFSGSWELF
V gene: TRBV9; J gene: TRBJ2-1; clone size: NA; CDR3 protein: ASSGGQTYNEQF
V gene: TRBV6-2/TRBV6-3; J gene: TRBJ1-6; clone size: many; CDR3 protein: ASTYPGSPLH
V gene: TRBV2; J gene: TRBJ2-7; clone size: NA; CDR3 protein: ASSGRVGHEQY
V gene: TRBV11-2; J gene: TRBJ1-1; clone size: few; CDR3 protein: ASSSGQGAEAF
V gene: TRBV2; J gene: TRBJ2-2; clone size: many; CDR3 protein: ASSEDGPNTGELF
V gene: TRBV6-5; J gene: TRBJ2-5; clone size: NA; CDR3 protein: ASSYSRIQETQY
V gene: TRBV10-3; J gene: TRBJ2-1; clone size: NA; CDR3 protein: AISESMEQRF
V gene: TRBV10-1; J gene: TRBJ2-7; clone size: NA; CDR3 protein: ASSESIGVGGYEQY
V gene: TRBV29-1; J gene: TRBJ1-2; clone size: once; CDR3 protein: SVTQGSAYGYT